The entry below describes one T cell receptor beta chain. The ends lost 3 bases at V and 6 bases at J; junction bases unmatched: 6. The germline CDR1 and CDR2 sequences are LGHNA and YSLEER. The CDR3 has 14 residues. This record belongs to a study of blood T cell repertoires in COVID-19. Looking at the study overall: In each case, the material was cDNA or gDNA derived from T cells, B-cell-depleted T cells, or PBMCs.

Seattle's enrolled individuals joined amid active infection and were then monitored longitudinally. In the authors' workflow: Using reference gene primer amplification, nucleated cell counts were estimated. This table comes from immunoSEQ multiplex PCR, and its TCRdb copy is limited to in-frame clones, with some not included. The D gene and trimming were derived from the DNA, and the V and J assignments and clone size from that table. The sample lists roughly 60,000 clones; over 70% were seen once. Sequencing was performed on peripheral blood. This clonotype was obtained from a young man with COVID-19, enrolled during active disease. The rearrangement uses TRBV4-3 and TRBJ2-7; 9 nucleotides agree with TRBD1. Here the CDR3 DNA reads TGCGCCAGCAGCCAGAGGACAGGGGTCGGCGAGCAGTACTTC. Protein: CASSQRTGVGEQYF.